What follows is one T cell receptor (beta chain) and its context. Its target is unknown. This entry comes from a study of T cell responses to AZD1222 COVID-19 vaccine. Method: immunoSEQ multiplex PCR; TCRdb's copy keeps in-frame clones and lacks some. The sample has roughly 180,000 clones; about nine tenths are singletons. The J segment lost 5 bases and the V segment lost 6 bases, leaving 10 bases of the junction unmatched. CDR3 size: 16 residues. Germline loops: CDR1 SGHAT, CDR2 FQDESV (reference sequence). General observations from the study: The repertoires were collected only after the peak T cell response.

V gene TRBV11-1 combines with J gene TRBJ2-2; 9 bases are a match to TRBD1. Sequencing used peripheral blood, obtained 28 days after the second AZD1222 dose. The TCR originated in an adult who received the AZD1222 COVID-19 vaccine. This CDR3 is CASSLLGGQGTGELFF. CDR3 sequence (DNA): TGTGCCAGCAGTTTGTTGGGCGGACAGGGGACCGGGGAGCTGTTTTTT.